This T cell receptor (beta chain) was identified during a study of T cells after yellow fever vaccination. General study points: Peak timing came faster in the weaker secondary response, day 5 versus 15. Subsequent to the booster, the majority of primary-vaccination clones reappeared (around 96% CD4, approximately 90% CD8). Across the CD4 and CD8 compartments, a small share of clonotypes was present in both. Contaminating bulk clonotypes could be abundant in FACS-sorted repertoires.

This CDR3 has 13 amino acids. V gave up 8 bases and J gave up 3 bases, with 13 bases separating them. This clonotype was observed a handful of times. What it recognizes is unknown. MiXCR, run by TCRdb on the 5' RACE reads, gives a single entry per CDR3 protein. The repertoire holds some 600,000 distinct CDR3 sequences, with roughly 17% as singletons. The V and J genes are TRBV12-3 or TRBV12-4 and TRBJ1-1; D is undetermined. The specimen was PBMCs, collected around 5 days after the first yellow fever vaccination. The sequence came from a man in his late teens or twenties who received the YFV17D yellow fever vaccine. CDR3 region: CASGVAEHTEAFF. For the CDR3, the DNA is TGTGCCAGCGGGGTGGCAGAGCACACTGAAGCTTTCTTT.